Below are 9 T cell receptor beta chains sequenced from a single sample in a study of cytomegalovirus exposure and HLA in healthy donors (dated by TCRdb to the late 2010s). Libraries were built with the immunoSEQ multiplex PCR assay. TCRdb obtained this table from immuneACCESS and retained in-frame rearrangements with V and J assigned. These tables miss some clones; where compared with another copy, unresolved V genes account for less than half of the shortfall, and the remainder is unexplained. The sample table lists 160,000 or so clones, approximately 90% of them with a count of one. Around 3% of the sample rests with the top ten. The sample comprised PBMCs. These receptors all stem from a man younger than 35 in good health and CMV-seronegative.

The chain uses TRBV7-9 and TRBJ2-1, with D possibly being TRBD2 (5 bases). Germline CDR1 SEHNR, CDR2 FQNEAQ (reference sequence). V was pared by 1 base and J by 6 bases, with 10 bases between. This CDR3 spans 14 amino acids. In DNA, the CDR3 is TGTGCCAGCAGCTTAGTCTTAGGGAGCAATGAGCAGTTCTTC. The encoded protein is CASSLVLGSNEQFF.

The chain uses TRBV5-1 and TRBJ1-2; TRBD1 aligns across 12 bases. Germline assignment: CDR1 SGHRS and CDR2 YFSETQ. Unmatched junction bases numbered 5, after V lost 0 bases and J lost 8 bases. The CDR3 loop spans 15 amino acids. CDR3 nucleotides: TGCGCCAGCAGCTTGGAACCGGGACAGGGGGCCGGCTACACCTTC. This translates into CASSLEPGQGAGYTF. Variable domain in full (rest from reference TRBV5-1 and TRBJ1-2): KAGVTQTPRYLIKTRGQQVTLSCSPISGHRSVSWYQQTPGQGLQFLFEYFSETQRNKGNFPGRFSGRQFSNSRSEMNVSTLELGDSALYLCASSLEPGQGAGYTFGSGTRLTVV.

The chain recombines TRBV4-1 with TRBJ2-6; TRBD2 aligns across 10 bases. Germline-derived CDR1 and CDR2 are MGHRA and YSYEKL. This CDR3 contains 19 residues. V lost 1 base, J lost 4 bases, and 10 bases stayed unmatched. The CDR3 is CASSQVLQRGGPGANVLTF. The CDR3 region has the DNA TGCGCCAGCAGCCAAGTTCTACAGCGGGGGGGCCCCGGGGCCAACGTCCTGACTTTC.

This chain joins TRBV4-3 and TRBJ2-1; 11 bases map to TRBD2. V lost 0 bases to trimming and J lost 4 bases; unmatched junction nucleotides: 5. CDR3 length: 17 residues. The V gene's germline CDR1 is LGHNA and CDR2 YSLEER. CDR3 loop: CASSQEGRLAGYNEQFF. CDR3 DNA sequence: TGCGCCAGCAGCCAAGAGGGAAGACTAGCGGGGTACAATGAGCAGTTCTTC.

This chain connects TRBV28 to TRBJ2-3, with TRBD2 matching 10 bases. The CDR3 runs to 17 residues. With 5 bases clipped from V and 0 bases from J, the junction kept 8 bases outside the gene matches. The germline gives CDR1 MDHEN, CDR2 SYDVKM. The CDR3 region is CASSIQREGDSTDTQYF. The CDR3 region has the DNA TGTGCCAGCAGTATACAGCGGGAGGGGGATAGCACAGATACGCAGTATTTT.

J is TRBJ1-2 and V is TRBV14, with D possibly being TRBD1 (6 bases). In germline, CDR1 is SGHDN, CDR2 FVKESK. V was pared by 2 bases and J by 8 bases, with 12 bases between. The CDR3 is 13 amino acids. Written as DNA, the CDR3 is TGTGCCAGCAGCCAACCAGGGGTCGGCGGCTACACCTTC. Its protein product is CASSQPGVGGYTF. Looking up the rest from reference TRBV14 and TRBJ1-2 gives the full variable domain: EAGVTQFPSHSVIEKGQTVTLRCDPISGHDNLYWYRRVMGKEIKFLLHFVKESKQDESGMPNNRFLAERTGGTYSTLKVQPAELEDSGVYFCASSQPGVGGYTFGSGTRLTVV.

The genes are TRBV5-1 and TRBJ1-4, with 12 bases aligning to TRBD1. The CDR3 totals 16 residues. The V gene end was trimmed by 3 bases and the J gene end by 8 bases; junction bases not matched to a gene: 8. The germline V gene encodes CDR1 SGHRS and CDR2 YFSETQ. CDR3 nucleotides: TGCGCCAGCAGCTCCCGCCCGGGACAGGGGGCCGAAAAACTGTTTTTT. This sequence encodes CASSSRPGQGAEKLFF.

The J gene is TRBJ2-1, the V gene TRBV27; TRBD2 aligns across 11 bases. The CDR3 has 17 residues. The V gene end was trimmed by 7 bases and the J gene end by 5 bases; junction bases not matched to a gene: 13. Germline V gene lookup returns CDR1 MNHEY and CDR2 SMNVEV (reference sequence). The CDR3 nucleotides are TGTGCCAGCACCCTTTTAACTTCTAGCGGGAGGAACAATGAGCAGTTCTTC. It translates to CASTLLTSSGRNNEQFF.

V is TRBV6-6 and J is TRBJ2-5, with a possible D match to TRBD1 (6 bases). The CDR3 is made up of 14 amino acids. CDR1 and CDR2 from the germline V gene are MNHNY and SVGAGI (reference sequence). V was cut by 5 bases and J by 1 base, with 11 bases left in between. Here the CDR3 DNA reads TGTGCCAGCAGTCCGGGACATACCCAAGAGACCCAGTACTTC. Encoded protein: CASSPGHTQETQYF.